Listed below are T cell receptor beta chains from one sample, sequenced in a study of blood T cells in healthy people across ages. TCRdb analysed the 5' RACE reads with MiXCR anew, one entry per CDR3 protein. Counted here are about 800,000 distinct CDR3 sequences, 25% occurring once; the ten biggest clones make up 3% to 4%. These data were likewise used in another study, on T cells of mothers and their children.

The sample consisted of blood. These receptors all come from a boy younger than 18 in good health. CDR3s include the opening cysteine and the closing phenylalanine or tryptophan. The D gene is left open where the match is weak. Clone size is shown for a subset of rows, as once, few, many or a class of expanded clone.

length	J	size	D	V	CDR3	DNA
16	TRBJ2-1	few	TRBD2	TRBV18	CASSPKGLAGDGEQFF	TGTGCCAGCTCACCGAAGGGACTAGCGGGAGACGGTGAGCAGTTCTTC
16	TRBJ1-1	few	NA	TRBV6-2/TRBV6-3	CASSYNFWTGNTEAFF	TGTGCCAGCAGTTACAACTTCTGGACGGGGAACACTGAAGCTTTCTTT
13	TRBJ2-1	NA	NA	TRBV4-3	CASSQEGANEQFF	TGCGCCAGCAGCCAAGAAGGGGCCAATGAGCAGTTCTTC
14	TRBJ1-1	NA	NA	TRBV5-1	CASSYREMNTEAFF	TGCGCCAGCAGCTACAGGGAAATGAACACTGAAGCTTTCTTT
14	TRBJ2-1	few	TRBD2	TRBV20-1	CSAGGLAVINEQFF	TGCAGTGCTGGAGGACTAGCGGTTATCAATGAGCAGTTCTTC
15	TRBJ2-1	NA	TRBD2	TRBV4-3	CASSQLAEAYNEQFF	TGCGCCAGCAGCCAGCTAGCGGAGGCCTACAATGAGCAGTTCTTC
11	TRBJ2-1	NA	NA	TRBV20-1	CSATVPSEQFF	TGCAGTGCTACCGTGCCTTCCGAGCAGTTCTTC
14	TRBJ2-5	many	NA	TRBV20-1	CSARASRKGETQYF	TGCAGTGCTAGAGCCTCAAGGAAGGGAGAGACCCAGTACTTC
11	TRBJ2-7	once	NA	TRBV28	CASRINYEQYF	TGTGCCAGCAGGATAAACTACGAGCAGTACTTC
13	TRBJ2-1	NA	TRBD2	TRBV29-1	CSALAVSYNEQLF	TGCAGCGCCCTAGCGGTTTCCTACAATGAGCAGCTCTTC